The 2 T cell receptor beta chains below all came from one sample that was sequenced in a study of blood T cells in healthy people across ages. The second PCR ran about 6 to 11 cycles with a sample-barcoded 5' primer and J-beta primers. TCRdb reprocessed the 5' RACE reads with MiXCR, giving one entry per CDR3 protein. The sample has 800,000 to 1,000,000 distinct CDR3 sequences; approximately 49% are singletons. The sequenced sample consisted of blood. These receptors were taken from a man in his thirties or forties in good health.

The chain is built from TRBV2 and TRBJ2-3; a possible D gene is TRBD2 (6 bases). Germline V gene data show CDR1 as SNHLY and CDR2 as FYNNEI. The CDR3 runs to 14 residues. Trimming pared 8 bases from V and 7 bases from J, leaving 19 bases between. The CDR3 DNA is TGTGCCAGCCAGCGTTGGGGAGGAGGGAATACGCAGTATTTT. As protein: CASQRWGGGNTQYF.

This clonotype was counted at least ten times. CDR3 loop: CASSTGTGFRPQHF. The CDR3 coding sequence is TGTGCCAGCAGTACCGGGACAGGGTTTAGGCCCCAGCATTTT. The chain uses TRBV2 and TRBJ1-5; 9 bases are shared with TRBD1. The length of the CDR3 is 14 residues. Per germline, CDR1 SNHLY and CDR2 FYNNEI. V dropped 5 bases and J dropped 9; count of bases not matched to a gene: 8.